The 3 T cell receptor beta chains below all came from one sample that was sequenced in a study of cytomegalovirus exposure and HLA in healthy donors. This PCR relied on a set of 60 Vbeta primers and 13 Jbeta primers. Libraries were prepared by immunoSEQ multiplex PCR; TCRdb keeps only in-frame clonotypes and omits some of them. The sample includes 100,000 or so clones, approximately 80% of them seen just once. Sequences were obtained from PBMCs. Receptor source: a man in his forties or fifties in good health and CMV-seropositive.

This clone was seen a single time. CDR3 residues: CAIAQGPNYGYTF. CDR3 DNA: TGTGCCATCGCTCAGGGTCCTAACTATGGCTACACCTTC. This rearrangement joins TRBV10-3 to TRBJ1-2; D perhaps matches TRBD1 (5 bases). V shed 8 bases and J shed 0 bases, with 10 bases lying between them. The CDR3 extends over 13 amino acids. The V gene's germline CDR1 is ENHRY and CDR2 SYGVKD.

In regard to this clone: The sample holds other DNA sequences that translate to the same CDR3. The chain employs TRBV9 and TRBJ2-5; D ambiguous. V was pared by 0 bases and J by 4 bases, with 10 bases between. Germline CDR1 SGDLS, CDR2 YYNGEE. This CDR3 is built from 14 residues. The CDR3 coding sequence is TGTGCCAGCAGCGTAGTGGCAGGTGGAGAGACCCAGTACTTC. It is translated as CASSVVAGGETQYF.

This chain uses TRBV7-9 with TRBJ2-1; D may be TRBD1 (5 bases). Germline CDR1 and CDR2: SEHNR and FQNEAQ (reference sequence). Trimming shortened V by 1 base and J by 8 bases, and 12 bases separated the two germline ends. This CDR3 comprises 14 residues. CDR3 coding DNA: TGTGCCAGCAGCTTAGGGCAGGGAACCCATGAGCAGTTCTTC. It is translated as CASSLGQGTHEQFF.